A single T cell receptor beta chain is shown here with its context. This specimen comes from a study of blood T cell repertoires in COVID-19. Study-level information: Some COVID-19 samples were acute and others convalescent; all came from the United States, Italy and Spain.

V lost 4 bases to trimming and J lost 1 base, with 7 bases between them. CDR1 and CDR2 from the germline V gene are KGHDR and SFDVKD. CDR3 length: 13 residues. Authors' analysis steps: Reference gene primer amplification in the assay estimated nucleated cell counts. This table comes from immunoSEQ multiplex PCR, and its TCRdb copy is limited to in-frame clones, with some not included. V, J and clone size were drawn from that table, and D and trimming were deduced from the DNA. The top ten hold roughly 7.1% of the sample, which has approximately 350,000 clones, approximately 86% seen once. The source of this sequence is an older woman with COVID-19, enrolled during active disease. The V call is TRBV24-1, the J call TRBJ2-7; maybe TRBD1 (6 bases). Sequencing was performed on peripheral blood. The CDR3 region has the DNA TGTGCCACCAGTGACGACAGGTCCTACGAGCAGTACTTC. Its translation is CATSDDRSYEQYF.